Following are 23 T cell receptor beta chains from one sample sequenced in a study of T cell clonality in common variable immunodeficiency. Study-wide findings and caveats: In common variable immunodeficiency, TCR beta chains reportedly carried fewer deletions and N-nucleotide insertions.

No antigens are known for them. TCRdb keeps only in-frame clones here, not all; method: immunoSEQ multiplex PCR. This sample carries fewer than 7,000 clones, none of them present only once. The sequenced sample consisted of peripheral blood mononuclear cells. These TCRs come from a human donor with common variable immunodeficiency.

This clone has only a few counts. The read is 3 residues too short to cover the CDR3 end, so that end is filled in from the germline J gene. The V and J genes are TRBV19 and TRBJ2-6; no clear D gene. V shed 8 bases and J shed 0 bases, with 14 bases lying between them. Germline V gene data show CDR1 as LNHDA and CDR2 as SQIVND (reference sequence). The CDR3 spans 16 residues. CDR3 DNA, as far as it was read: TGTGCCAGTTCCCCGGGTCGTTTCTCTGGGGCCAACGTC. Translated, it gives CASSPGRFSGANV. The entire CDR3 is CASSPGRFSGANVLTF.

This clone was seen at least ten times. The CDR3 extends 3 residues past the end of the read, so its final part is completed from the germline J gene. This chain connects TRBV5-1 to TRBJ2-7; no clear D. This CDR3 has 13 amino acids. With 0 bases removed from V and 2 bases from J, the gap between germline ends came to 6 bases. Germline V lookup: CDR1 SGHRS, CDR2 YFSETQ. The CDR3: CASSLGRAYEQYF. The sequenced part of the CDR3 DNA is TGCGCCAGCAGCTTGGGCAGAGCCTACGAG.

Points on this clone: The read comes to an end 3 residues before the CDR3 does, leaving the germline J gene to fill in the end. The chain recombines TRBV5-1 with TRBJ2-1, with 11 bases identical to TRBD2. The CDR3 spans 15 residues. Trimming cost V 4 bases and J 2 bases; bases outside gene matches: 2. The germline V gene has CDR1 SGHRS and CDR2 YFSETQ. CDR3 sequence: CASSISGGAYNEQFF. CDR3 DNA (partial): TGCGCCAGCAGCATTAGCGGGGGGGCCTACAATGAG.

This clone turned up a few times. The CDR3 is cut off 3 residues early in the read; its end comes from the germline J gene. The chain uses TRBV7-6 and TRBJ2-1; a weak D match, TRBD2 (5 bases). V lost 0 bases, J lost 4 bases, and 13 bases lay in between. The germline CDR1 and CDR2 sequences are SGHVS and FNYEAQ. This CDR3 spans 16 amino acids. The covered CDR3 bases are TGTGCCAGCAGCTTAGCATTGAGGGCCTGGTACAATGAG. It is translated as CASSLALRAWYNE. The full CDR3 protein reads CASSLALRAWYNEQFF.

The table lists this clone with many counts. The read comes to an end 3 residues before the CDR3 does, leaving the germline J gene to fill in the end. The chain couples TRBV18 to TRBJ2-1; 8 bases agree with TRBD1. The germline V gene has CDR1 KGHSH and CDR2 LQKENI. Trimming removed 3 bases from V and 1 base from J; junction bases left unmatched: 2. The CDR3 runs 15 residues. The CDR3 bases that were read are TGTGCCAGCTCACCCGACAGGGGATCCTACAATGAG. It specifies CASSPDRGSYNE. The whole CDR3 sequence is CASSPDRGSYNEQFF.

This clone was counted many times. The read stops 3 residues short of the end of the CDR3; the missing end is completed from the germline J gene. The gene calls are TRBV5-1 and TRBJ1-6; D gene unclear. Germline CDR1 is SGHRS and CDR2 is YFSETQ. V was clipped by 4 bases and J by 0 bases, with 8 bases between them. This CDR3 contains 15 residues. The CDR3 protein is CASSVASSYNSPLHF. The sequenced part of the CDR3 DNA is TGCGCCAGCAGCGTGGCCAGCTCCTATAATTCACCC.

This clone was detected a few times. The read gets to within 3 residues of the CDR3 end, and the germline J gene fills in the rest. The J gene is TRBJ2-7, the V gene TRBV5-1; 8 bases are shared with TRBD1. Germline loops: CDR1 SGHRS, CDR2 YFSETQ. J gave up 2 bases and V 4 bases, and 8 bases lay outside the gene matches. The CDR3 spans 15 residues. The CDR3 spells CASSGGQGLPYEQYF. Incomplete CDR3 DNA: TGCGCCAGCAGCGGAGGACAGGGCTTACCCTACGAG.

This clone was recorded at least ten times. The CDR3 end is not reached by the read, which stops 3 residues before it; the germline J gene fills it in. The chain joins TRBV14 to TRBJ2-7; unclear D gene. Germline V gives CDR1 SGHDN, CDR2 FVKESK. The CDR3 loop spans 15 amino acids. Trimming cost V 0 bases and J 2 bases, with 11 bases left between them. CDR3 bases read: TGTGCCAGCAGCCAAGATGTCAGGCGCCCCTACGAG. Protein product: CASSQDVRRPYE. The full CDR3 sequence reads CASSQDVRRPYEQYF.

In its sample, this clone was seen a few times. The read is 3 residues too short to cover the CDR3 end, so that end is filled in from the germline J gene. The V gene is TRBV13, the J gene TRBJ2-5, with 8 bases aligning to TRBD1. This CDR3 has 14 amino acids. The V gene's germline CDR1 is PRHDT and CDR2 FYEKMQ (reference sequence). The V and J ends lost 4 bases and 4 bases, in that order; junction bases with no gene match: 5. The part of the CDR3 DNA that was read is TGTGCCAGCAGCTATCAGGGGGCTGGAGAGACC. It codes for CASSYQGAGET. The complete CDR3 sequence is CASSYQGAGETQYF.

This clone is large (0.1 to 1%) by share. From the germline J gene comes the end of the CDR3, since the read stops 3 residues before it. The chain links TRBV12-3 or TRBV12-4 to TRBJ1-1; D is possibly TRBD1 (6 bases). V lost 6 bases and J 3 bases, leaving 23 bases between the germline ends. The CDR3 loop spans 17 amino acids. The covered CDR3 bases are TGTGCCAGCAGGCCTTCCCCGCTGCAGGGGTTTTACACTGAA. Amino acid sequence: CASRPSPLQGFYTE. The entire CDR3 reads CASRPSPLQGFYTEAFF.

This clone appeared many times. The CDR3 bases that were read are TGTGCCACCCGGACAGGGAATATCAATGAG. Protein sequence: CATRTGNINE. The whole CDR3 sequence is CATRTGNINEQFF. This chain links TRBV19 with TRBJ2-1; TRBD1 aligns across 8 bases. The read ends 3 residues shy of where the CDR3 ends; the end is completed using the germline J gene. This CDR3 is built from 13 residues. J gave up 6 bases and V 10 bases, and 8 bases lay outside the gene matches. CDR1 and CDR2 from the germline V gene are LNHDA and SQIVND (reference sequence).

Turning to this clone: Coverage ceases 3 residues before the CDR3 finishes, and the germline J gene fills in the end. The chain recombines TRBV5-6 with TRBJ2-7; possibly TRBD2 for D (5 bases). Trimming pared 4 bases from V and 2 bases from J, leaving 16 bases between. Germline V lookup: CDR1 SGHDT, CDR2 YYEEEE. The length of the CDR3 is 15 residues. The DNA read from the CDR3 is TGTGCCAGCAGCGGTGGGAGTCTAGCTCCCTACGAG. Its translation is CASSGGSLAPYE. Given in full, the CDR3 is CASSGGSLAPYEQYF.

This clone was counted only a few times. The CDR3 extends 3 residues past the end of the read, so its final part is completed from the germline J gene. V and J are TRBV5-6 and TRBJ1-1, with D unresolved. V gave up 1 base and J gave up 4 bases, with 11 bases separating them. Germline V gene lookup returns CDR1 SGHDT and CDR2 YYEEEE. The CDR3 runs to 14 residues. The CDR3 reads CASSLLPRPTEAFF. The sequenced part of the CDR3 DNA is TGTGCCAGCAGCTTGTTACCCAGGCCCACTGAA.

This clone has only a few counts. From the germline J gene comes the end of the CDR3, since the read stops 3 residues before it. This chain joins TRBV2 and TRBJ2-5; 12 nucleotides line up with TRBD2. The CDR3 loop spans 15 amino acids. Germline V gene lookup returns CDR1 SNHLY and CDR2 FYNNEI. J lost 5 bases, V lost 7 bases, and 8 bases had no gene match. The CDR3 is CASTWTSGMSETQYF. CDR3 DNA, as far as it was read: TGTGCCAGCACCTGGACTAGCGGGATGAGTGAGACC. Based on the CDR3 plus reference TRBV2 and TRBJ2-5, the full variable domain is EPEVTQTPSHQVTQMGQEVILRCVPISNHLYFYWYRQILGQKVEFLVSFYNNEISEKSEIFDDQFSVERPDGSNFTLKIRSTKLEDSAMYFCASTWTSGMSETQYFGPGTRLLVL.

This clone was observed a handful of times. The observed sequence ends 3 residues before the CDR3 terminus, with the missing tail filled in from the germline J gene. The rearrangement links TRBV29-1 to TRBJ2-7; TRBD1 aligns across 7 bases. The CDR3 length is 12 residues. The junction had 1 base not matched to a gene; V was cut back by 4 bases and J by 1 base. Germline V lookup: CDR1 SQVTM, CDR2 ANQGSEA. The DNA read from the CDR3 is TGCAGCGTTGCGGGACAGTCCTACGAG. Amino acids: CSVAGQSYE. In full, the CDR3 is CSVAGQSYEQYF.

This clone was seen only a few times. The read gets to within 3 residues of the CDR3 end, and the germline J gene fills in the rest. The rearrangement joins TRBV5-1 to TRBJ2-1; 11 positions agree with TRBD2. The V gene's germline CDR1 is SGHRS and CDR2 YFSETQ. V shed 5 bases and J 0 bases; nucleotides not matched to a gene: 7. This CDR3 contains 17 residues. The DNA read from the CDR3 is TGCGCCAGCAGTTCCGGGACTAGCGGATTCTCCTACAATGAG. Translated, it gives CASSSGTSGFSYNE. The full CDR3 is CASSSGTSGFSYNEQFF.

This clone was seen a handful of times. The read halts 3 residues ahead of the CDR3 end, with the missing end drawn from the germline J gene. The rearrangement joins TRBV2 to TRBJ2-3; D not certain. The CDR3 has 13 amino acids. The V gene's germline CDR1 is SNHLY and CDR2 FYNNEI. The V end lost 7 bases, the J end lost 7 bases, and 15 bases lay between the germline ends. CDR3 DNA, as far as it was read: TGTGCCAGCAAGGGTTGGGCCGAATATACG. Translated, it gives CASKGWAEYT. The CDR3, in full, reads CASKGWAEYTQYF.

This clone has ten or more counts. The part of the CDR3 DNA that was read is TGTGCCAGCAGCCAAGCGCTCGGGACAGCCACCTACGAG. Translated, it gives CASSQALGTATYE. The entire CDR3 reads CASSQALGTATYEQYF. V gene TRBV14 combines with J gene TRBJ2-7; 7 nucleotides agree with TRBD1. The read ends 3 residues early relative to the CDR3; the germline J gene fills the gap. CDR3 length equals 16 residues. The germline CDR1 and CDR2 sequences are SGHDN and FVKESK. With 1 base clipped from V and 2 bases from J, the junction kept 8 bases outside the gene matches.

To note about this clone: From the germline J gene comes the end of the CDR3, since the read stops 3 residues before it. The chain has TRBV2 and TRBJ1-2; 7 bases are a match to TRBD1. V dropped 6 bases and J dropped 5; count of bases not matched to a gene: 6. This CDR3 comprises 13 residues. The V gene's germline CDR1 is SNHLY and CDR2 FYNNEI. The DNA read from the CDR3 is TGTGCCAGCAGCCTAGGGGGCAGGTATGGC. Translated: CASSLGGRYG. The entire CDR3 is CASSLGGRYGYTF.

Note on this clone: The read ends 3 residues early relative to the CDR3; the germline J gene fills the gap. J is TRBJ2-7 and V is TRBV6-1; 15 bases agree with TRBD2. The junction had 2 bases not matched to a gene; V was cut back by 4 bases and J by 4 bases. The V gene's germline CDR1 is MNHNS and CDR2 SASEGT. This CDR3 has 15 amino acids. The CDR3 DNA, read in part, is TGTGCCAGCAGTGTCGGGACTAGCGGGAGGTACGAG. Amino acid sequence: CASSVGTSGRYE. The entire CDR3 reads CASSVGTSGRYEQYF.

This clone is termed medium-sized. Coverage ceases 3 residues before the CDR3 finishes, and the germline J gene fills in the end. V is TRBV6-4 and J is TRBJ2-1; 7 nucleotides agree with TRBD1. Trimming at V came to 2 bases and at J to 0 bases, leaving 1 base not matched to a gene. The CDR3 has 15 amino acids. The germline V gene has CDR1 MRHNA and CDR2 SNTAGT. CDR3 in amino acids: CASSDAGGSYNEQFF. CDR3 DNA, as far as it was read: TGTGCCAGCAGTGACGCAGGGGGCTCCTACAATGAG.

This clone has ten or more counts. The read is 3 residues too short to cover the CDR3 end, so that end is filled in from the germline J gene. This sequence joins TRBV10-3 and TRBJ2-5; D gene ambiguous. Germline CDR1 ENHRY, CDR2 SYGVKD. The CDR3 runs to 14 residues. Between the trimmed V and J ends, which lost 3 bases and 1 base, there was a span of 9 bases. CDR3 sequence: CAISEAPTQETQYF. Incomplete CDR3 DNA: TGTGCCATCAGTGAAGCTCCAACCCAAGAGACC.

This clone has at least ten counts. The CDR3 goes on 3 residues after the read ends, and that part is filled in from the germline J gene. The chain joins TRBV6-1 to TRBJ1-4; a possible D gene is TRBD1 (6 bases). Germline assignment: CDR1 MNHNS and CDR2 SASEGT. V lost 1 base, J lost 7 bases, and 16 bases lay in between. The CDR3 has 16 residues. This chain's CDR3 is CASSEGPGRGGEKLFF. CDR3 DNA, as far as it was read: TGTGCCAGCAGTGAAGGGCCCGGCAGGGGAGGTGAAAAA.